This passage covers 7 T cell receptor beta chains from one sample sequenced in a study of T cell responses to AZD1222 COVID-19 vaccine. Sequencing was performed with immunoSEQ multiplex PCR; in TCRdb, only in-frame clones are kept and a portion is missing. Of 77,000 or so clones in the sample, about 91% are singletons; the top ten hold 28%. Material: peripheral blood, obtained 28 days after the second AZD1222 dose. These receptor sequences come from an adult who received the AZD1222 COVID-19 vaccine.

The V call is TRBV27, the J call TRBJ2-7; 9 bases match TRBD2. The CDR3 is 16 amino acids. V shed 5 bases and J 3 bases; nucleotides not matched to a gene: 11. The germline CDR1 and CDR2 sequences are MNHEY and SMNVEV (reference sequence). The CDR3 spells CASSPTGGLASYEQYF. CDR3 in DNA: TGTGCCAGCAGTCCGACGGGGGGACTAGCTAGCTACGAGCAGTACTTC.

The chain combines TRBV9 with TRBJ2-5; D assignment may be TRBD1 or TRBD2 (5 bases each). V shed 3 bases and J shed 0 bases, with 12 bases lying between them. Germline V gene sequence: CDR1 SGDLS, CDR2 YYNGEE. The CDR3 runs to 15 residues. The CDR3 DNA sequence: TGTGCCAGCAGCGCCCACGGGGCTGACCAAGAGACCCAGTACTTC. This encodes CASSAHGADQETQYF.

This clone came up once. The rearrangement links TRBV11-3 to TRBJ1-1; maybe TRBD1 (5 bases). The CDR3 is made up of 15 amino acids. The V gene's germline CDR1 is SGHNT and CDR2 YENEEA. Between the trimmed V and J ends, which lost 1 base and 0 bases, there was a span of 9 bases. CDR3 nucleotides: TGTGCCAGCAGCTTAGGACAGAGAATGAACACTGAAGCTTTCTTT. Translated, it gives CASSLGQRMNTEAFF. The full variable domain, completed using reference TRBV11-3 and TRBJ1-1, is EAGVVQSPRYKIIEKKQPVAFWCNPISGHNTLYWYLQNLGQGPELLIRYENEEAVDDSQLPKDRFSAERLKGVDSTLKIQPAELGDSAVYLCASSLGQRMNTEAFFGQGTRLTVV.

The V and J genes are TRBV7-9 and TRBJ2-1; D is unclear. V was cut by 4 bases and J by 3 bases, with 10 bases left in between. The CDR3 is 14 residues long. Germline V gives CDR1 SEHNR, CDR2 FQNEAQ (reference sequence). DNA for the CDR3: TGTGCCAGCAGCTCCCCAGGAAGCTACAATGAGCAGTTCTTC. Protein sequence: CASSSPGSYNEQFF.

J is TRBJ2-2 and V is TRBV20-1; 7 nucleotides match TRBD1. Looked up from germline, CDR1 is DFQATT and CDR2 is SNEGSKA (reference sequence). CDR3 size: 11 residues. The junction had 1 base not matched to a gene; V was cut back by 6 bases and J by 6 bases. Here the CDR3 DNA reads TGCAGTGCCGACAGGGCCGGGGAGCTGTTTTTT. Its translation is CSADRAGELFF.

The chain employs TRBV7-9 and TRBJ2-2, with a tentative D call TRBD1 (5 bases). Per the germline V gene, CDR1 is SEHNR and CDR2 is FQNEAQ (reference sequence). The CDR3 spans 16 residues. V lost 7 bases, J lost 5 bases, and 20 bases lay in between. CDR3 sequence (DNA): TGTGCCAGCAACCCCTTACGTCAGGGTAAAACCGGGGAGCTGTTTTTT. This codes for CASNPLRQGKTGELFF.

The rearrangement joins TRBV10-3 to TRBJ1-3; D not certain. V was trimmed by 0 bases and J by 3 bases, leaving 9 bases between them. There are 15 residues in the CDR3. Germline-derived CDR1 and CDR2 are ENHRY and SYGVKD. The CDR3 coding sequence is TGTGCCATCAGTGAGTCATGGGGAGGTGGAAACACCATATATTTT. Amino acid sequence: CAISESWGGGNTIYF.